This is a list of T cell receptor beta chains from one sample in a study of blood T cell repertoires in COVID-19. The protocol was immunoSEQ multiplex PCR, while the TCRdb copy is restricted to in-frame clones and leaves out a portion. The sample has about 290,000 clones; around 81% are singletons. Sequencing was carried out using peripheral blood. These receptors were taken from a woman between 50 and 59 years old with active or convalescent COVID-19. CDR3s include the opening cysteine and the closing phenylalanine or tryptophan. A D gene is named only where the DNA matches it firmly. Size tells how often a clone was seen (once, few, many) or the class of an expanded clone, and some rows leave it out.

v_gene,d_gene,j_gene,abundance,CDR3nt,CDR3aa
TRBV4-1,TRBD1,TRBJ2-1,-,TGCGCCAGCAGCCAGACGACCGGGACAGGGGGCATCGCTTGGCCCAATGAGCAGTTCTTC,CASSQTTGTGGIAWPNEQFF
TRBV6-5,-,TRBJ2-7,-,TGTGCCAGCAGGAGAGCCTTGACAGGCTCCTACGAGCAGTACTTC,CASRRALTGSYEQYF
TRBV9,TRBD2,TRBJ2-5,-,TGTGCCAGCAGCGTAGGCTCTGGGGGAGCGGGGCAAGAGACCCAGTACTTC,CASSVGSGGAGQETQYF
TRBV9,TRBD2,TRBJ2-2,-,TGTGCCAGCAGCGTAGTTGGATGGGGAGGGCCGTCCGGGGAGCTGTTTTTT,CASSVVGWGGPSGELFF
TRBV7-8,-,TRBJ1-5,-,TGTGCCAGCAGTCGGACGAGGGGCAATCAGCCCCAGCATTTT,CASSRTRGNQPQHF
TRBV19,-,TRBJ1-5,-,TGTGCCAGTAGTATGGCTCGGGGACATAGCAATCAGCCCCAGCATTTT,CASSMARGHSNQPQHF
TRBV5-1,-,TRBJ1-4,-,TGCGCCAGCAGCACTGGGTCGAGGGCTAATGAAAAACTGTTTTTT,CASSTGSRANEKLFF
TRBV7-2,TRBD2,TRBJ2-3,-,TGTGCCAGCAGCGGACGACTAGCGGGGGGCACAGATACGCAGTATTTT,CASSGRLAGGTDTQYF
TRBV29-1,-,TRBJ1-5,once,TGCAGCGTGCAGGAGGGGCAGGGAAATCAGCCCCAGCATTTT,CSVQEGQGNQPQHF
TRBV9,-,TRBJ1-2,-,TGTGCCAGCAGCGCCCCGGGCTATGGCTACACCTTC,CASSAPGYGYTF
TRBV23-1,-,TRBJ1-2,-,TGCGCCAGCAGAAAGGCACAGTCCTATGGCTACACCTTC,CASRKAQSYGYTF
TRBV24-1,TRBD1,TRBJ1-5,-,TGTGCCACCGGAAAAGGACAGGGGGCCGCTCAGCCCCAGCATTTT,CATGKGQGAAQPQHF
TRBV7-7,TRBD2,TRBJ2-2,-,TGTGCTAGCGGGACTACACGGACCGGGGAGCTGTTTTTT,CASGTTRTGELFF
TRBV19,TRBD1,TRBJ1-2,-,TGTGCCAGTAGCCGGGGACAGACTTATGGCTACACCTTC,CASSRGQTYGYTF
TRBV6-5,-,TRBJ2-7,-,TGTGCCAGCAGTTACTCGGTTAGCGGAAGCTCCTACGAGCAGTACTTC,CASSYSVSGSSYEQYF
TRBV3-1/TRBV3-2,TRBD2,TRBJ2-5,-,TGTGCCAGCAGCCAAGCGGGAGGACCCCAAGAGACCCAGTACTTC,CASSQAGGPQETQYF
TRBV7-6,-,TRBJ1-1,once,TGTGCCAGCAGCTTAGCGGGACAGAACACTGAAGCTTTCTTT,CASSLAGQNTEAFF
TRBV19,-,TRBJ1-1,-,TGTGCCAGTAGTACGCCCCAACTAGGGAACACTGAAGCTTTCTTT,CASSTPQLGNTEAFF
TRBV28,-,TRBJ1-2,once,TGTGCCAGCAGTACGACAGCTACTAACTATGGCTACACCTTC,CASSTTATNYGYTF
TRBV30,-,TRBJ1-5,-,TGTGCCTGGAGCCGCTCCACTTATCAGCCCCAGCATTTT,CAWSRSTYQPQHF
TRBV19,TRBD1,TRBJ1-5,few,TGTGCCAGTAGTAGATCCGGGACAGCGAATCAGCCCCAGCATTTT,CASSRSGTANQPQHF
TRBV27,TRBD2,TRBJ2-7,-,TGTGCCAGCAGTCCTCGGCGGGGACTAGCGGGTTCCTACGAGCAGTACTTC,CASSPRRGLAGSYEQYF
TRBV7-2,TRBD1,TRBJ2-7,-,TGTGCCAGCAGCTTAGCGCGACTCAGGGGGGAGCAGTACTTC,CASSLARLRGEQYF
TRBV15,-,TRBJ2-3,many,TGTGCCACCAAGACAACAGAGAAGGGGGATACGCAGTATTTT,CATKTTEKGDTQYF
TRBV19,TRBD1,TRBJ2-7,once,TGTGCCAGTAGTACAACGATAGATAAAAGAACAGGGGCCGCACCAACGAGCTCCTACGAGCAGTACTTC,CASSTTIDKRTGAAPTSSYEQYF
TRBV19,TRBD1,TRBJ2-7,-,TGTGCCAGTAGTCACCGGGACAGGGTCCCCTACGAGCAGTACTTC,CASSHRDRVPYEQYF
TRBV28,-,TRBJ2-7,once,TGTGCCAGCAGTTCCCTTCAGGGGAACGGCGAGCAGTACTTC,CASSSLQGNGEQYF
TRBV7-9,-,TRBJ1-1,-,TGTGCCAGCAGCTTGCGGGACGGACGGGGGGCCACTGAAGCTTTCTTT,CASSLRDGRGATEAFF
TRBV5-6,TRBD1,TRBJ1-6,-,TGTGCCAGCAGCCGCCGGGACAGTCGTAATTCACCCCTCCACTTT,CASSRRDSRNSPLHF
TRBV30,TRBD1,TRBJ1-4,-,TGTGCCTGGGGGACAGGGGTGGAAAAACTGTTTTTT,CAWGTGVEKLFF
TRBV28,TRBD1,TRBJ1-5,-,TGTGCCAGCCGGGACAGCGATAGCAATCAGCCCCAGCATTTT,CASRDSDSNQPQHF
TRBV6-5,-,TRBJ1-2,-,TGTGCCAGCAGAGCCGGGACTACCTATGGCTACACCTTC,CASRAGTTYGYTF
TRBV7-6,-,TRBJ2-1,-,TGTGCCAGCAGCTTAGGGCGAGGTGAGCAGTTCTTC,CASSLGRGEQFF
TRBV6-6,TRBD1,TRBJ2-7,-,TGTGCCAGCAGTTACTCGCGTCCGGGACAGGGGCCCGAGCAGTACTTC,CASSYSRPGQGPEQYF
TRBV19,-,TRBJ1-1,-,TGTGCCAGTAGTATAGCGCTCAGGGTAAGTGAAGCTTTCTTT,CASSIALRVSEAFF